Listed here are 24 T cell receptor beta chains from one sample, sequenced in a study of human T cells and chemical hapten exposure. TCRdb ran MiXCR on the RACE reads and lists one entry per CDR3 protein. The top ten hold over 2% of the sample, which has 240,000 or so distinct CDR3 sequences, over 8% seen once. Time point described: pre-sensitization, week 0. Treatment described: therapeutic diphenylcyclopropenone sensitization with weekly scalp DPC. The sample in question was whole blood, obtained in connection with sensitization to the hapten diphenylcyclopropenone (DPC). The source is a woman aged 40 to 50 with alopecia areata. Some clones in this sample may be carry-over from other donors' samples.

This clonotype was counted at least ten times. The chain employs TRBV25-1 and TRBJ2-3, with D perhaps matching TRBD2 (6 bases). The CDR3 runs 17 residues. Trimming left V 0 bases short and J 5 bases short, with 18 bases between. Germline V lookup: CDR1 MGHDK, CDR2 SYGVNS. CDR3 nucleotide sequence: TGTGCCAGCAGTGAATATTATTCCCGGGAGCCGGGAGATACGCAGTATTTT. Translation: CASSEYYSREPGDTQYF.

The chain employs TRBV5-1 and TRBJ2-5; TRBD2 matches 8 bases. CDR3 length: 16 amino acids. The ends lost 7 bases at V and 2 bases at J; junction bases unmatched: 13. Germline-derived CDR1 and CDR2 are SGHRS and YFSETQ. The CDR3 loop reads CASGGGSRNGQETQYF. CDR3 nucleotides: TGCGCCAGCGGCGGGGGGAGTCGGAACGGTCAAGAGACCCAGTACTTC.

CDR3 sequence reads: CASSWQAGSYNSPLHF. In DNA form, the CDR3 reads TGTGCCAGCAGTTGGCAGGCGGGGTCCTATAATTCACCCCTCCACTTT. This sequence joins TRBV27 and TRBJ1-6; no clear D gene. V lost 4 bases and J 1 base, leaving 11 bases between the germline ends. Germline CDR1 is MNHEY and CDR2 is SMNVEV (reference sequence). The CDR3 contains 16 residues.

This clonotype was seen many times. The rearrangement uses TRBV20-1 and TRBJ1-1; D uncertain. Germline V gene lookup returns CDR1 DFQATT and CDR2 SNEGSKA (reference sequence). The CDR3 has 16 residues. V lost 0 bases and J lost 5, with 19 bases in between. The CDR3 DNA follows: TGCAGTGCTAGAGATCCAAATGAGAGGGCGCGGACTGAAGCTTTCTTT. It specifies CSARDPNERARTEAFF.

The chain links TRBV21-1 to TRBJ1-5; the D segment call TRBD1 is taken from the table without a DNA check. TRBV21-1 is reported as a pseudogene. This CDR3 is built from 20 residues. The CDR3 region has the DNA TGTGCCAGCAGCAAAAAGAAAGCTCCCCCGGAGGCTCATAGCAATCAGCCCCAGCATTTT. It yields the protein CASSKKKAPPEAHSNQPQHF.

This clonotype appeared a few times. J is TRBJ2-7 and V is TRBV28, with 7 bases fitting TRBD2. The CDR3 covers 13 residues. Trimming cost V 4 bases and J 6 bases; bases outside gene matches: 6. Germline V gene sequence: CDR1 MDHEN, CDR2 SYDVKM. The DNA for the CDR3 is TGTGCCAGCAGTTCCAGTGGGGGGGGCGAGCAGTACTTC. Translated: CASSSSGGGEQYF.

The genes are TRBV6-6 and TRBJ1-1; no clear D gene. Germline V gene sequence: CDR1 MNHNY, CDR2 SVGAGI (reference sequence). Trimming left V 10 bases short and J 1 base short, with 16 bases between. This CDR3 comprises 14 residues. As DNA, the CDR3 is TGTGCCACCCAAGGAAGGCAGCCGAACACTGAAGCTTTCTTT. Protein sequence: CATQGRQPNTEAFF.

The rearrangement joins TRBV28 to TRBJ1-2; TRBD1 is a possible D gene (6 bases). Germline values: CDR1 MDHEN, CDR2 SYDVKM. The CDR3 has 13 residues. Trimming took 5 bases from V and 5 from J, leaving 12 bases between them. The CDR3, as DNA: TGTGCCAGCAGTCTCACACAGGGATATGGCTACACCTTC. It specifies CASSLTQGYGYTF.

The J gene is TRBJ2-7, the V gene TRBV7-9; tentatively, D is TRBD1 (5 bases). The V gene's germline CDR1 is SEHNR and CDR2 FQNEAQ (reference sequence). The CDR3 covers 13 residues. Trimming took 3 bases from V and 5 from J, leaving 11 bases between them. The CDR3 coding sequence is TGTGCCAGCAGCTTTGGCTCAGGGCACGAGCAGTACTTC. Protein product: CASSFGSGHEQYF. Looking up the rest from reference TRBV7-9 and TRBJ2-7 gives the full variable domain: DTGVSQNPRHKITKRGQNVTFRCDPISEHNRLYWYRQTLGQGPEFLTYFQNEAQLEKSRLLSDRFSAERPKGSFSTLEIQRTEQGDSAMYLCASSFGSGHEQYFGPGTRLTVT.

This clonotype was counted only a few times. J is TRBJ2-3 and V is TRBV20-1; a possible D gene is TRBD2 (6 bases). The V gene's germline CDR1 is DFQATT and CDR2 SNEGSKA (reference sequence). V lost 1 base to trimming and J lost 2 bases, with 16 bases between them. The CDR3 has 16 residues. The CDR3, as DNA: TGCAGTGCTAGAGTCCCCTTGTCGGGAGCCACAGATACGCAGTATTTT. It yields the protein CSARVPLSGATDTQYF.

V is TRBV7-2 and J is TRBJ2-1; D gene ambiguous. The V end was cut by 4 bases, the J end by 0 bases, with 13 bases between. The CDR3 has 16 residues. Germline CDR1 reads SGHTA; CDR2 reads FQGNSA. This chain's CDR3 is CASSSRVGASYNEQFF. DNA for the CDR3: TGTGCCAGCAGCTCCCGAGTGGGCGCCTCCTACAATGAGCAGTTCTTC. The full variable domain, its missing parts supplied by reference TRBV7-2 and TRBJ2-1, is GAGVSQSPSNKVTEKGKDVELRCDPISGHTALYWYRQSLGQGLEFLIYFQGNSAPDKSGLPSDRFSAERTGGSVSTLTIQRTQQEDSAVYLCASSSRVGASYNEQFFGPGTRLTVL.

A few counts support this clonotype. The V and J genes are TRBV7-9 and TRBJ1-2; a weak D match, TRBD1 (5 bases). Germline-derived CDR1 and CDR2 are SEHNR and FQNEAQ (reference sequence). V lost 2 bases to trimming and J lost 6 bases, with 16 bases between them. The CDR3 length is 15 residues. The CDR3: CASSLTGTLFDGYTF. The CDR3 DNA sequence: TGTGCCAGCAGCTTAACCGGGACTCTCTTCGATGGCTACACCTTC.

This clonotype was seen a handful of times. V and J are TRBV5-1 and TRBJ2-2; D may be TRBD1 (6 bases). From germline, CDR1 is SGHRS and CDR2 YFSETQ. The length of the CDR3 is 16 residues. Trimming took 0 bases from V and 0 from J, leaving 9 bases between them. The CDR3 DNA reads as TGCGCCAGCAGCTTGGACAGGGCGGCGAACACCGGGGAGCTGTTTTTT. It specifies CASSLDRAANTGELFF.

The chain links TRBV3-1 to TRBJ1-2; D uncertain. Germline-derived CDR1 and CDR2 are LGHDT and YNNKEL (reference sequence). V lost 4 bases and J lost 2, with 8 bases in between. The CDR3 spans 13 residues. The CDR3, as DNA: TGTGCCAGCAGCCCGGCAGGCAACTATGGCTACACCTTC. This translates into CASSPAGNYGYTF. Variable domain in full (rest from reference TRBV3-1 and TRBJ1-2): DTAVSQTPKYLVTQMGNDKSIKCEQNLGHDTMYWYKQDSKKFLKIMFSYNNKELIINETVPNRFSPKSPDKAHLNLHINSLELGDSAVYFCASSPAGNYGYTFGSGTRLTVV.

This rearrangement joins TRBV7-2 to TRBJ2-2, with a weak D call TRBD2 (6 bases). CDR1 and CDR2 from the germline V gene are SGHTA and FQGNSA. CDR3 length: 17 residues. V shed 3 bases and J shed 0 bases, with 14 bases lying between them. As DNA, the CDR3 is TGTGCCAGCAGCTTTAGCTTTGCGGGATCGAACACCGGGGAGCTGTTTTTT. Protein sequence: CASSFSFAGSNTGELFF.

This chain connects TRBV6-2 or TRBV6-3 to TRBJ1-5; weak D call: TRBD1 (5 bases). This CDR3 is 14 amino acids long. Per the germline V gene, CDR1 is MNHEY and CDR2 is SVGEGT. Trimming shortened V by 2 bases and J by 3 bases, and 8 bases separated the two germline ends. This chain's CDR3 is CASSYGTYNQPQHF. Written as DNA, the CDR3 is TGTGCCAGCAGTTACGGGACCTACAATCAGCCCCAGCATTTT.

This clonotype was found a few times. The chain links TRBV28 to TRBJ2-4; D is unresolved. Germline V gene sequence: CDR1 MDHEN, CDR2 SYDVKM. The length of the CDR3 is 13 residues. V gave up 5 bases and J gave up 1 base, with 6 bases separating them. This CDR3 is CASSTPAKNIQYF. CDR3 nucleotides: TGTGCCAGCAGTACCCCCGCCAAAAACATTCAGTACTTC.

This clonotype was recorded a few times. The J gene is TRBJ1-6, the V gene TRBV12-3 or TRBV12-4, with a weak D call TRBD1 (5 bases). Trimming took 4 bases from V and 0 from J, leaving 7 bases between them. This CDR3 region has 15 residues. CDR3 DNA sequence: TGTGCCAGCAGTTCAAGGGGCTCCTATAATTCACCCCTCCACTTT. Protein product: CASSSRGSYNSPLHF.

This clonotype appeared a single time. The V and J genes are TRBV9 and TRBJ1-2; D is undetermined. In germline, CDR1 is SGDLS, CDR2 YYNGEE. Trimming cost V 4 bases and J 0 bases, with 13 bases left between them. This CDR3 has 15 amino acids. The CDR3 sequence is CASSFSHPANYGYTF. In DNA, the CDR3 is TGTGCCAGCAGCTTCTCCCACCCGGCTAACTATGGCTACACCTTC.

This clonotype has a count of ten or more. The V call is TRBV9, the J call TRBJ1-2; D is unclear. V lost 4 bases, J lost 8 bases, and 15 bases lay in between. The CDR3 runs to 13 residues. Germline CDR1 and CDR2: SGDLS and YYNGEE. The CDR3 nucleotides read TGTGCCAGCAGCCCTTACAGCCTGCAGGGCTACACCTTC. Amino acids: CASSPYSLQGYTF.

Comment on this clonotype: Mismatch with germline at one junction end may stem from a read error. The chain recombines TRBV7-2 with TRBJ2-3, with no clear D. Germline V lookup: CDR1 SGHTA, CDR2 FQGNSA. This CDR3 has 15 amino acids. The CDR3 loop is CAGSPVPSSTDTQYF. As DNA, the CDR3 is TGTGCCGGCAGCCCGGTCCCCTCAAGCACAGATACGCAGTATTTT.

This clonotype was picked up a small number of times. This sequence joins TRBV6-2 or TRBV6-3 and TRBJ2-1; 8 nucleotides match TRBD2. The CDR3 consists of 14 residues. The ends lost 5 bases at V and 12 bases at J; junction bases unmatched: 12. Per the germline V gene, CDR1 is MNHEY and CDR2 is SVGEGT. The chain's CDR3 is CASSGGVAGTAQFF. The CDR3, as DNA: TGTGCCAGCAGTGGCGGGGTAGCGGGAACGGCGCAGTTCTTC.

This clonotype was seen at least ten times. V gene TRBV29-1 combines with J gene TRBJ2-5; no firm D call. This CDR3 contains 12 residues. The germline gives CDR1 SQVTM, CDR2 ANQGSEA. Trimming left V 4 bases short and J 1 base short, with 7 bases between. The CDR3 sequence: CSVGAVQETQYF. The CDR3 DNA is TGCAGCGTTGGGGCAGTCCAAGAGACCCAGTACTTC.

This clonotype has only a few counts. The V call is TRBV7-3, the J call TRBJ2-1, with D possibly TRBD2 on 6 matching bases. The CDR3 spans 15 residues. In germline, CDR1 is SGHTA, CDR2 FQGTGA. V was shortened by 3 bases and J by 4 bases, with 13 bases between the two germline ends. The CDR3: CASSFMGGSYNEQFF. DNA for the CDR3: TGTGCCAGCAGCTTTATGGGGGGTTCATACAATGAGCAGTTCTTC.